The clone carrying this TCR beta chain was picked up a small number of times. This entry belongs to a study of identical twins. Germline assignment: CDR1 SGHDN and CDR2 FVKESK. CDR3 length: 13 amino acids. The J segment lost 5 bases and the V segment lost 10 bases, leaving 11 bases of the junction unmatched. MiXCR, applied by TCRdb to the 5' RACE reads, yields one record per CDR3 protein. The sample yields some 230,000 distinct CDR3 sequences, 5% to 7% seen once. These sequences were also reported in another study, on T cells expressing NK-cell markers.

The chain has TRBV14 and TRBJ2-7; TRBD1 matches 7 bases. Sequencing was done on a sample of CD8+ T cells sorted from blood. The receptor comes from a woman aged 18 to 35 in good health. CDR3 in amino acids: CATRRTGENEQYF. In DNA form, the CDR3 reads TGTGCCACCCGTAGGACAGGAGAGAACGAGCAGTACTTC. Supplemented by reference TRBV14 and TRBJ2-7, the full variable domain reads EAGVTQFPSHSVIEKGQTVTLRCDPISGHDNLYWYRRVMGKEIKFLLHFVKESKQDESGMPNNRFLAERTGGTYSTLKVQPAELEDSGVYFCATRRTGENEQYFGPGTRLTVT.